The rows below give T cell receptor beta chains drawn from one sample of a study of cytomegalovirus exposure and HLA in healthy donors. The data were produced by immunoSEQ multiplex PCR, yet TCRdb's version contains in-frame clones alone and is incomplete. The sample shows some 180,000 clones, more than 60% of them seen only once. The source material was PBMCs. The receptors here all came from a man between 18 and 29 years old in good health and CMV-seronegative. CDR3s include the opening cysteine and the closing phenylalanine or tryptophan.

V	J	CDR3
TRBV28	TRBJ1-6	CATITGDYNSPLHF
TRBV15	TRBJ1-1	CATSGEQGLECFF
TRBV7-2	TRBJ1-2	CASSQGPRRQGQNYGYTF
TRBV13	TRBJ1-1	CASNHGGGRMNTEAFF
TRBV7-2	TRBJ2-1	CASSQRVAGPSYNEQFF
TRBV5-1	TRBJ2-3	CASSLTVGTDTQYF
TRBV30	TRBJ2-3	CAWSVPWTGTFVGVRRESTDTQYF
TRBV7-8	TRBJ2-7	CASTPGRTSGRDLQEQYF
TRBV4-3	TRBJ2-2	CASSQDSAGLGLRGLFF
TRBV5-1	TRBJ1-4	CASSLGTGVTNEKLFF
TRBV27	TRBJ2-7	CASSLGTSGSEQYF
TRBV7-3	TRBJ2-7	CASSLEASGGSNYEQYF
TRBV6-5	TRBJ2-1	CASSRKGQGSDEQFF
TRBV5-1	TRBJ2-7	CASSLGQGWNYEQYF
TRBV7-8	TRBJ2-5	CASSPSGGGETQYF
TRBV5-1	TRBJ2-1	CASSARPGTGNNEQFF
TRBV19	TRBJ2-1	CASSFFSGIQFF
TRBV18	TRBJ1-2	CASSPEGQGRIYGYTF
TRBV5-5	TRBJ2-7	CASSLGGVKGQNEQYF
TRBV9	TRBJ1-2	CASNRQDYGYPF
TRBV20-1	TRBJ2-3	CSARTTDTQYF
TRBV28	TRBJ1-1	CASSSYAVRTGGCGAFF
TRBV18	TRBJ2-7	CASSPTGHEQYF
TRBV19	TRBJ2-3	CASRTSGGGTQYF
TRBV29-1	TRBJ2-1	CSVRDVSGTGLPLSSYNEQFF
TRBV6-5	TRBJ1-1	CASSEQGEAFF
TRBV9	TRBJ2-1	CASSGLGDRGLSYEQFF
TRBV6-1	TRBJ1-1	CASSKTMNTEAFF
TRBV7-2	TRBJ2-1	CASSLVTSGQFF
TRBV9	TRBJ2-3	CASSVTKSGSRTDTQYF
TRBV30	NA	CAWSSGLTNYEQYF
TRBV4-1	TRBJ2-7	CASSQEQRGYEQYF
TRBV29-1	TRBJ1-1	CSGGQGNTEAFF
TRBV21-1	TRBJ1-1	CASSAYRGSDTEAFF
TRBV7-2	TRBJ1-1	CASSPWGSPTEAFF
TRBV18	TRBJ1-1	CASSSRDSRNTEAFF
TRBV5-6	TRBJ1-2	CASSLFDRGQGYTF
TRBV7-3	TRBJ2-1	CASSPRGGDHEQFF
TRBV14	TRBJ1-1	CVSSQLLTVEAFF
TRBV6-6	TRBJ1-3	CASSYARGFSGNTIYF
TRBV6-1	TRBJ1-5	CASSEARKTGYQPQHF
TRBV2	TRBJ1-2	CASSEGGVGYTF
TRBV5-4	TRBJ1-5	CASSQQGMGQPQHF
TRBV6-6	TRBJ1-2	CAITPRDRPNYGYTF
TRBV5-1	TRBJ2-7	CASSPTPTGAGSYEQYF
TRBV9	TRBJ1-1	CASSNMNTEAFF
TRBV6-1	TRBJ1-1	CASTTSGGGVAFF
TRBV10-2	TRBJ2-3	CASGSGGAVDTQYF
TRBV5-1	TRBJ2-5	CASVLWAGGQYF
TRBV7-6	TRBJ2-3	CASSPGRTSRDTQYF
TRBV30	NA	CAWSVGGFEQYF
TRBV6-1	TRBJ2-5	CASSDRPGLAGTLQETQYF
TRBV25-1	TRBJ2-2	CASSVPGTSDGELFF
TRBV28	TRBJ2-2	CASSPLGLNTGELFF
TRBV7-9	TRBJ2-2	CASSPIDRFTGELFF
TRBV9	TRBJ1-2	CASSVQTGHTNYGYTF
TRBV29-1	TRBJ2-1	CSVTSGYDEQFF
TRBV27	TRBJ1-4	CASSQRTETEKLFF